The 15 T cell receptor beta chains reported below all come from one sample, sequenced in a study of blood T cell repertoires in COVID-19. The protocol was immunoSEQ multiplex PCR, while the TCRdb copy is restricted to in-frame clones and leaves out a portion. The sample records a few hundred thousand clones, 80% to 90% being singletons. The source material was PBMCs or T cells enriched from blood (not recorded which). Receptors originate from a woman in her twenties or thirties who had recovered from COVID-19.

The rearrangement links TRBV20-1 to TRBJ2-1; D is undetermined. With 3 bases removed from V and 2 bases from J, the gap between germline ends came to 14 bases. This CDR3 has 15 residues. Germline V lookup: CDR1 DFQATT, CDR2 SNEGSKA (reference sequence). The CDR3 loop reads CSASGSPSAYNEQFF. CDR3 nucleotides: TGCAGTGCTAGTGGCTCTCCGAGCGCCTACAATGAGCAGTTCTTC.

This clone was counted a single time. This chain uses TRBV15 with TRBJ2-1, with a possible D match to TRBD1 (5 bases). Deletions cut 0 bases from V and 0 bases from J, with 9 bases between. Germline V gene sequence: CDR1 LNHNV, CDR2 YYDKDF (reference sequence). There are 16 residues in the CDR3. The CDR3 DNA reads as TGTGCCACCAGCAGAGAAAGAGACAGCTCCTACAATGAGCAGTTCTTC. Residues: CATSRERDSSYNEQFF. Looking up the rest from reference TRBV15 and TRBJ2-1 gives the full variable domain: DAMVIQNPRYQVTQFGKPVTLSCSQTLNHNVMYWYQQKSSQAPKLLFHYYDKDFNNEADTPDNFQSRRPNTSFCFLDIRSPGLGDTAMYLCATSRERDSSYNEQFFGPGTRLTVL.

The chain couples TRBV5-1 to TRBJ2-2, with a tentative D call TRBD1 (6 bases). Trimming took 3 bases from V and 5 from J, leaving 17 bases between them. This CDR3 is 16 amino acids long. Germline loops: CDR1 SGHRS, CDR2 YFSETQ. The CDR3 loop is CASSWAWEQGTGELFF. The CDR3 region has the DNA TGCGCCAGCAGCTGGGCCTGGGAACAGGGAACCGGGGAGCTGTTTTTT.

The V and J genes are TRBV28 and TRBJ2-7, with 8 bases lining up with TRBD2. This CDR3 has 18 residues. Germline-derived CDR1 and CDR2 are MDHEN and SYDVKM. Unmatched junction bases numbered 16, after V lost 6 bases and J lost 0 bases. CDR3: CASRGGRGRTASSYEQYF. The CDR3, as DNA: TGTGCCAGCAGGGGGGGTCGCGGGAGGACTGCTAGCTCCTACGAGCAGTACTTC.

The chain is built from TRBV7-9 and TRBJ1-5, with no clear D. Germline CDR1 SEHNR, CDR2 FQNEAQ (reference sequence). The CDR3 totals 12 residues. Trimming pared 1 base from V and 5 bases from J, leaving 3 bases between. The CDR3, as DNA: TGTGCCAGCAGCTTAGACTATCAGCCCCAGCATTTT. This encodes CASSLDYQPQHF.

The V and J genes are TRBV19 and TRBJ2-2; no clear D gene. Per the germline V gene, CDR1 is LNHDA and CDR2 is SQIVND (reference sequence). The CDR3 is 15 amino acids. V was pared by 1 base and J by 1 base, with 7 bases between. The CDR3 sequence: CASSIGAVNTGELFF. The CDR3 DNA is TGTGCCAGTAGTATAGGGGCAGTGAACACCGGGGAGCTGTTTTTT.

The chain employs TRBV3-1 (or the pseudogene TRBV3-2) and TRBJ2-7; TRBD2 agrees at 11 bases. The germline V gene has CDR1 LGHDT and CDR2 YNNKEL (reference sequence). The CDR3 consists of 18 residues. J was trimmed by 2 bases and V by 1 base; bases with no gene match: 10. CDR3 in amino acids: CASSQVRGGTSGTYEQYF. The CDR3 DNA reads as TGTGCCAGCAGCCAAGTAAGGGGGGGGACTAGCGGCACCTACGAGCAGTACTTC.

CDR3 nucleotide sequence: TGTGCTAGTGGTTTGGCCATCACAGGGGTTGGAACTACTGAAGCTTTCTTT. As protein: CASGLAITGVGTTEAFF. V and J are TRBV12-5 and TRBJ1-1; 7 nucleotides align to TRBD1. The CDR3 consists of 17 residues. Germline V lookup: CDR1 LGHNT, CDR2 FRNRAP. Unmatched junction bases numbered 13, after V lost 1 base and J lost 5 bases.

The rearrangement uses TRBV27 and TRBJ2-2; 7 nucleotides agree with TRBD1. Germline trimming cut 2 bases from V and 7 bases from J; bases unmatched to any gene: 7. Germline V CDR1 and CDR2: MNHEY, SMNVEV (reference sequence). The CDR3 is 15 residues long. The CDR3: CASSLAGTVNGELFF. Here the CDR3 DNA reads TGTGCCAGCAGTTTAGCCGGGACAGTAAACGGGGAGCTGTTTTTT.

The chain uses TRBV7-9 and TRBJ2-5, with D unresolved. This CDR3 has 12 amino acids. V was trimmed by 5 bases and J by 2 bases, leaving 6 bases between them. Germline V CDR1 and CDR2: SEHNR, FQNEAQ (reference sequence). The CDR3 DNA reads as TGTGCCAGCAGCCCGGTTCAAGAGACCCAGTACTTC. Translated, it gives CASSPVQETQYF.

The chain has TRBV19 and TRBJ1-1; 8 bases align to TRBD1. The CDR3 sequence is 12 residues long. Germline V lookup: CDR1 LNHDA, CDR2 SQIVND (reference sequence). With 8 bases clipped from V and 9 bases from J, the junction kept 8 bases outside the gene matches. The CDR3 region is CASSLGQGKAFF. The CDR3, as DNA: TGTGCCAGTTCTCTCGGACAGGGAAAAGCTTTCTTT.

The chain combines TRBV9 with TRBJ2-1, with 7 bases identical to TRBD1. Unmatched junction bases numbered 8, after V lost 2 bases and J lost 3 bases. This CDR3 contains 16 residues. The germline CDR1 and CDR2 sequences are SGDLS and YYNGEE. The CDR3, as DNA: TGTGCCAGCAGCGTCCTAGGGACAGCCAACTACAATGAGCAGTTCTTC. Its protein product is CASSVLGTANYNEQFF.

V gene TRBV28 combines with J gene TRBJ1-5; D ambiguous. CDR3 length: 12 residues. Germline V gene lookup returns CDR1 MDHEN and CDR2 SYDVKM. V dropped 7 bases and J dropped 3 bases, with 7 bases sitting between them. CDR3 sequence: CASTGLNQPQHF. For the CDR3, the DNA is TGTGCCAGCACAGGTCTCAATCAGCCCCAGCATTTT.

The chain is built from TRBV7-9 and TRBJ2-1; no definite D call. Germline CDR1 is SEHNR and CDR2 is FQNEAQ (reference sequence). CDR3 size: 15 residues. V lost 2 bases and J 5 bases, leaving 13 bases between the germline ends. DNA for the CDR3: TGTGCCAGCAGCTTACAGGCAATTACGAACAATGAGCAGTTCTTC. Residues: CASSLQAITNNEQFF.

This chain uses TRBV5-6 with TRBJ1-1; D unresolved. V lost 5 bases to trimming and J lost 0 bases, with 8 bases between them. Germline-derived CDR1 and CDR2 are SGHDT and YYEEEE. The CDR3 runs 13 residues. CDR3 sequence (DNA): TGTGCCAGCAGGGTCAGTATGAACACTGAAGCTTTCTTT. This codes for CASRVSMNTEAFF.